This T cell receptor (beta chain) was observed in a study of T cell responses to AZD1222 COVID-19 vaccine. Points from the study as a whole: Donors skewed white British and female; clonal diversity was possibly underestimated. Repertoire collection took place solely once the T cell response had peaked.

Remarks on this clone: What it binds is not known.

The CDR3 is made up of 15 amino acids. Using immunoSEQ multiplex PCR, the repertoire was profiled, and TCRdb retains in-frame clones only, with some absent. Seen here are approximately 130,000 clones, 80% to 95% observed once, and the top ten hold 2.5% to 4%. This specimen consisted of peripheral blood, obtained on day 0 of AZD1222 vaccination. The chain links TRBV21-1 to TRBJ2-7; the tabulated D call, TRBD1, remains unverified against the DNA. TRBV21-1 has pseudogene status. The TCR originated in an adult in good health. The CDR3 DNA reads TGTGCCAGCAGCAAAGTACCAGGGTACTTCACCGAGCAGTACTTC. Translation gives CASSKVPGYFTEQYF.